This TCR beta chain was sequenced in a study of lymphopenia after photon versus proton radiotherapy. From germline, CDR1 is MNHEY and CDR2 SVGAGI. CDR3 length equals 16 residues. Trimming removed 0 bases at V and 2 bases at J, with 14 bases between. Generated by immunoSEQ multiplex PCR, the TCRdb table keeps only in-frame clones and is missing some. Of 150,000 to 200,000 clones in the sample, around nine tenths were seen once. The source of this sequence is a man aged 45-65 years with gastric cancer. The V and J genes are TRBV6-5 and TRBJ2-7; possibly TRBD1 for D (5 bases). The starting material was peripheral blood, obtained from a patient treated with photon-based radiotherapy. CDR3 bases: TGTGCCAGCAGTTACTCGACAGAGCTGCTTACCTACGAGCAGTACTTC. This gives the protein CASSYSTELLTYEQYF.